These 14 T cell receptor beta chains originate from one sample sequenced in a study of blood T cell repertoires in COVID-19. Using immunoSEQ multiplex PCR, the repertoire was profiled, and TCRdb retains in-frame clones only, with some absent. This repertoire shows about 300,000 clones, about 85% found once; its top ten account for 4.5% to 7%. What was sequenced was PBMCs or T cells enriched from blood (not recorded which). The receptors originated from a woman aged 25 to 45 who had recovered from COVID-19.

This clone was seen a few times. CDR3 residues: CASSQVRAGKSGNTIYF. The CDR3 DNA is TGTGCCAGCAGCCAAGTCCGTGCGGGGAAGTCGGGAAACACCATATATTTT. This chain links TRBV3-1 (or the pseudogene TRBV3-2) with TRBJ1-3; D is unresolved. The CDR3 totals 17 residues. Germline V CDR1 and CDR2: LGHDT, YNNKEL (reference sequence). V lost 1 base and J 4 bases, leaving 17 bases between the germline ends.

This clone was recorded a few times. The chain couples TRBV27 to TRBJ2-2, with D possibly matching TRBD2 (5 bases). CDR3 length equals 14 residues. With 8 bases removed from V and 4 bases from J, the gap between germline ends came to 14 bases. From germline, CDR1 is MNHEY and CDR2 SMNVEV (reference sequence). The CDR3 bases are TGTGCCAGCCTAGGAAGCGGTGGCACCGGGGAGCTGTTTTTT. Amino acid sequence: CASLGSGGTGELFF.

The sample holds one count of this clone. The chain combines TRBV5-1 with TRBJ2-2, with a tentative D call TRBD2 (5 bases). This CDR3 has 15 residues. V lost 4 bases and J lost 0, with 10 bases in between. The germline V gene has CDR1 SGHRS and CDR2 YFSETQ. CDR3 bases: TGCGCCAGCAGCCCCCGGGGTGCGAACACCGGGGAGCTGTTTTTT. It is translated as CASSPRGANTGELFF.

This chain links TRBV2 with TRBJ2-2; 13 nucleotides agree with TRBD2. CDR3 length: 15 residues. Trimming took 6 bases from V and 6 from J; bases not matched to a gene: 4. Germline CDR1 is SNHLY and CDR2 is FYNNEI. The CDR3 DNA is TGTGCCAGCAGGAGGACTAGCGGGGGTGCCGGGGAGCTGTTTTTT. Encoded protein: CASRRTSGGAGELFF.

The chain couples TRBV3-1 (or the pseudogene TRBV3-2) to TRBJ1-2, with 10 bases fitting TRBD1. V was pared by 5 bases and J by 3 bases, with 9 bases of the junction left unmatched. In germline, CDR1 is LGHDT, CDR2 YNNKEL (reference sequence). The length of the CDR3 is 16 residues. CDR3 sequence: CASSGRTGGAYYGYTF. CDR3 DNA: TGTGCCAGCAGCGGACGGACAGGGGGAGCTTACTATGGCTACACCTTC.

This sequence joins TRBV7-6 and TRBJ1-4, with 12 bases lining up with TRBD1. From germline, CDR1 is SGHVS and CDR2 FNYEAQ. The length of the CDR3 is 15 residues. Trimming at V came to 5 bases and at J to 6 bases, leaving 4 bases not matched to a gene. The CDR3 DNA reads as TGTGCCAGCAGCCCCGGGACAGGGGGCTATGAAAAACTGTTTTTT. This encodes CASSPGTGGYEKLFF.

This chain joins TRBV19 and TRBJ1-2; a weak D match, TRBD1 (6 bases). The germline V gene has CDR1 LNHDA and CDR2 SQIVND (reference sequence). The CDR3 length is 15 residues. V lost 9 bases and J 3 bases, leaving 20 bases between the germline ends. The CDR3 coding sequence is TGTGCCAGCCGGACATCTCCGGGACACTACTATGGCTACACCTTC. Translated, it gives CASRTSPGHYYGYTF.

The chain uses TRBV7-8 and TRBJ2-2, with 7 positions matching TRBD2. Germline CDR1 SGHVS, CDR2 FQNEAQ. This CDR3 spans 16 amino acids. V trimming: 2 bases; J trimming: 1 base; junction bases outside the gene matches: 4. CDR3 nucleotides: TGTGCCAGCAGCTTACCCTCGGGAGGGAACACCGGGGAGCTGTTTTTT. Protein: CASSLPSGGNTGELFF.

The V call is TRBV19, the J call TRBJ1-1; TRBD1 matches at 7 bases. CDR3 length equals 13 residues. V was clipped by 5 bases and J by 4 bases; unmatched bases: 4. Germline assignment: CDR1 LNHDA and CDR2 SQIVND (reference sequence). In DNA form, the CDR3 reads TGTGCCAGTAGTGTAACAGGGGCCACTGAAGCTTTCTTT. Encoded protein: CASSVTGATEAFF.

The chain carries TRBV7-2 and TRBJ1-1, with D hard to call. Germline V CDR1 and CDR2: SGHTA, FQGNSA. This CDR3 contains 11 residues. The DNA for the CDR3 is TGTGCTACGGACTGGTTCACTGAAGCTTTCTTT. It encodes CATDWFTEAFF.

The genes are TRBV4-1 and TRBJ1-4, with no clear D. V was shortened by 2 bases and J by 8 bases, with 6 bases between the two germline ends. The CDR3 consists of 12 residues. CDR1 MGHRA and CDR2 YSYEKL come from the germline V gene. DNA for the CDR3: TGCGCCAGCAGCCAACCCCAAGAAAAACTGTTTTTT. Amino acids: CASSQPQEKLFF.

This clone was picked up a small number of times. CDR3 amino acids: CASRPPGSYVWGYTF. The CDR3 coding sequence is TGTGCCAGCAGGCCACCGGGGTCTTACGTATGGGGCTACACCTTC. The chain employs TRBV6-5 and TRBJ1-2, with D unresolved. Deletions cut 6 bases from V and 8 bases from J, with 22 bases between. CDR3 length: 15 amino acids. Per germline, CDR1 MNHEY and CDR2 SVGAGI.

The V and J genes are TRBV2 and TRBJ2-7; TRBD1 aligns across 10 bases. CDR3 length: 14 residues. Germline V gives CDR1 SNHLY, CDR2 FYNNEI. V lost 6 bases and J lost 0; bases outside the gene matches: 2. CDR3: CASRGDRGSYEQYF. DNA for the CDR3: TGTGCCAGCAGGGGGGACAGGGGCTCCTACGAGCAGTACTTC.

The chain has TRBV11-2 and TRBJ2-7; 8 nucleotides agree with TRBD1. The length of the CDR3 is 15 residues. Germline CDR1 SGHAT, CDR2 FQNNGV. With V trimmed by 5 bases and J by 3 bases, 9 bases remained unmatched. CDR3 residues: CASSRGRGLSYEQYF. The CDR3 coding sequence is TGTGCCAGCAGCCGAGGCAGGGGGCTAAGCTACGAGCAGTACTTC. The full variable domain, in which reference TRBV11-2 and TRBJ2-7 provide the parts outside the CDR3, is EAGVAQSPRYKIIEKRQSVAFWCNPISGHATLYWYQQILGQGPKLLIQFQNNGVVDDSQLPKDRFSAERLKGVDSTLKIQPAKLEDSAVYLCASSRGRGLSYEQYFGPGTRLTVT.